These 15 T cell receptor beta chains were all obtained from the same sample, sequenced in a study of neurological immune-mediated disorders. Time point described: longitudinal time-point 1 (baseline). TCRdb reprocessed the 5' RACE reads via MiXCR and lists one record per CDR3 protein. The sample has about 71,000 distinct CDR3 sequences; roughly 13% are singletons. Sequencing used PBMCs. Source of these receptors: a female donor with HTLV-1-associated myelopathy (HAM/TSP).

This clonotype has just a few counts. This chain joins TRBV6-1 and TRBJ2-7; the D is unclear. Per the germline V gene, CDR1 is MNHNS and CDR2 is SASEGT. With 2 bases removed from V and 1 base from J, the gap between germline ends came to 15 bases. The CDR3 totals 16 residues. The CDR3 DNA follows: TGTGCCAGCAGTGAATATTCCCTTTCGTTGTCCTACGAGCAGTACTTC. As protein: CASSEYSLSLSYEQYF.

This clonotype was counted at least ten times. The chain combines TRBV15 with TRBJ2-3, with D uncertain. Trimming shortened V by 5 bases and J by 0 bases, and 3 bases separated the two germline ends. This CDR3 has 12 residues. Germline loops: CDR1 LNHNV, CDR2 YYDKDF (reference sequence). Written as DNA, the CDR3 is TGTGCCACCAGCGATAGCACAGATACGCAGTATTTT. This sequence encodes CATSDSTDTQYF. Together with reference TRBV15 and TRBJ2-3, the CDR3 gives the full variable domain: DAMVIQNPRYQVTQFGKPVTLSCSQTLNHNVMYWYQQKSSQAPKLLFHYYDKDFNNEADTPDNFQSRRPNTSFCFLDIRSPGLGDTAMYLCATSDSTDTQYFGPGTRLTVL.

The chain is built from TRBV5-4 and TRBJ2-2; D perhaps matches TRBD2 (5 bases). This CDR3 has 13 amino acids. The germline V and J ends were trimmed by 0 bases and 7 bases, with 7 bases remaining between them. Germline V gene lookup returns CDR1 SGHNT and CDR2 YYREEE (reference sequence). CDR3 coding DNA: TGTGCCAGCAGCTTGGACGGGGTCGGGGAGCTGTTTTTT. Translation gives CASSLDGVGELFF. The whole variable domain, filled in from reference TRBV5-4 and TRBJ2-2, reads ETGVTQSPTHLIKTRGQQVTLRCSSQSGHNTVSWYQQALGQGPQFIFQYYREEENGRGNFPPRFSGLQFPNYSSELNVNALELDDSALYLCASSLDGVGELFFGEGSRLTVL.

This clonotype was detected many times. The V call is TRBV20-1, the J call TRBJ2-1, with D uncertain. V lost 2 bases and J 7 bases, leaving 12 bases between the germline ends. This CDR3 contains 13 residues. CDR1 is DFQATT, CDR2 SNEGSKA, per germline (reference sequence). The DNA for the CDR3 is TGCAGTGCTAGATACCAAGTGGGTAATGAGCAGTTCTTC. Its translation: CSARYQVGNEQFF.

The sample holds a few counts of this clonotype. The chain combines TRBV10-3 with TRBJ1-1, with 9 positions matching TRBD1. The J segment lost 0 bases and the V segment lost 6 bases, leaving 2 bases of the junction unmatched. The V gene's germline CDR1 is ENHRY and CDR2 SYGVKD. The CDR3 loop spans 14 amino acids. The CDR3 DNA follows: TGTGCCATCAGAGGGACAGGGTTGAACACTGAAGCTTTCTTT. It specifies CAIRGTGLNTEAFF.

In this sample, this clonotype turned up many times. This rearrangement joins TRBV7-2 to TRBJ2-7, with a weak D call TRBD1 (5 bases). CDR1 SGHTA and CDR2 FQGNSA come from the germline V gene. CDR3 size: 13 residues. The germline V and J ends were trimmed by 1 base and 5 bases, with 9 bases remaining between them. CDR3 in DNA: TGTGCCAGCAGCTTAGTGTCAGGGAACGAGCAGTACTTC. It translates to CASSLVSGNEQYF.

This clonotype turned up a few times. The gene calls are TRBV5-1 and TRBJ2-5; 8 bases align to TRBD1. This CDR3 has 15 residues. Germline loops: CDR1 SGHRS, CDR2 YFSETQ. With 4 bases clipped from V and 4 bases from J, the junction kept 9 bases outside the gene matches. Written as DNA, the CDR3 is TGCGCCAGCAGCCCTGCCCAGGGGGCAGGAGAGACCCAGTACTTC. This encodes CASSPAQGAGETQYF. Drawing the rest from reference TRBV5-1 and TRBJ2-5, the complete variable domain is KAGVTQTPRYLIKTRGQQVTLSCSPISGHRSVSWYQQTPGQGLQFLFEYFSETQRNKGNFPGRFSGRQFSNSRSEMNVSTLELGDSALYLCASSPAQGAGETQYFGPGTRLLVL.

This clonotype appeared many times. The chain links TRBV29-1 to TRBJ2-7, with D possibly matching TRBD1 (6 bases). The germline gives CDR1 SQVTM, CDR2 ANQGSEA. CDR3 size: 14 residues. Trimming removed 4 bases at V and 4 bases at J, with 17 bases between. The CDR3: CSVGGGTGWYEQYF. CDR3 coding DNA: TGCAGCGTTGGTGGCGGTACAGGGTGGTACGAGCAGTACTTC.

In regard to this clonotype: This may stem from a read error, because a much larger clone lies one nucleotide away. The V gene is TRBV12-3 or TRBV12-4, the J gene TRBJ1-5; 8 bases match TRBD1. CDR3 length equals 15 residues. The CDR3 here is CASRLTGGTNRPQHF. The CDR3 DNA reads as TGTGCCAGCAGGTTAACAGGGGGAACCAATCGGCCCCAGCATTTT.

This clonotype has a count of ten or more. As DNA, the CDR3 is TGCGCCAGCAGCCCGGGGGAGCCCACAGATACGCAGTATTTT. It specifies CASSPGEPTDTQYF. V gene TRBV5-1 combines with J gene TRBJ2-3; D possibly corresponds to TRBD2 (6 bases). The CDR3 sequence is 14 residues long. The germline V and J ends were trimmed by 4 bases and 2 bases, with 11 bases remaining between them. Per germline, CDR1 SGHRS and CDR2 YFSETQ.

The chain joins TRBV7-9 to TRBJ2-3; D not resolved. V was pared by 1 base and J by 10 bases, with 6 bases between. Germline V gene lookup returns CDR1 SEHNR and CDR2 FQNEAQ (reference sequence). The CDR3 extends over 11 amino acids. The CDR3, as DNA: TGTGCCAGCAGCTTAGGTTTCTCGCAGTATTTT. It specifies CASSLGFSQYF.

This chain links TRBV5-4 with TRBJ2-4; 8 bases align to TRBD1. The CDR3 covers 15 residues. V lost 4 bases to trimming and J lost 1 base; unmatched junction nucleotides: 4. CDR1 and CDR2 (germline): SGHNT, YYREEE (reference sequence). CDR3 nucleotide sequence: TGTGCCAGCAGCGACCACAGGGGGGCCAAAAACATTCAGTACTTC. The encoded protein is CASSDHRGAKNIQYF.

The chain employs TRBV18 and TRBJ2-2, with a tentative D call TRBD1 (6 bases). Germline V gives CDR1 KGHSH, CDR2 LQKENI. The CDR3 sequence is 14 residues long. The V end was cut by 6 bases, the J end by 0 bases, with 8 bases between. The DNA of the CDR3 is TGTGCCAGCTCCGACAGGCCGAACACCGGGGAGCTGTTTTTT. Amino acids: CASSDRPNTGELFF.

Ten or more counts support this clonotype. The V gene is TRBV11-2, the J gene TRBJ2-3, with no clear D. The CDR3 loop spans 13 amino acids. Looked up from germline, CDR1 is SGHAT and CDR2 is FQNNGV. Trimming removed 6 bases at V and 1 base at J, with 8 bases between. CDR3 residues: CASRPPRTDTQYF. In DNA, the CDR3 is TGTGCCAGCAGGCCCCCCCGCACAGATACGCAGTATTTT. Using reference TRBV11-2 and TRBJ2-3 for the parts outside the CDR3, the full variable domain is EAGVAQSPRYKIIEKRQSVAFWCNPISGHATLYWYQQILGQGPKLLIQFQNNGVVDDSQLPKDRFSAERLKGVDSTLKIQPAKLEDSAVYLCASRPPRTDTQYFGPGTRLTVL.

The table lists this clonotype with many counts. The J gene is TRBJ2-7, the V gene TRBV7-2; perhaps TRBD1 as D (6 bases). Germline-derived CDR1 and CDR2 are SGHTA and FQGNSA. V was clipped by 5 bases and J by 2 bases, with 16 bases between them. The CDR3 consists of 15 residues. This chain's CDR3 is CASSRQRDTPYEQYF. DNA of the CDR3: TGTGCCAGCAGCCGACAACGGGACACCCCCTACGAGCAGTACTTC.